This T cell receptor beta chain was obtained from a study of blood T cell repertoires in COVID-19. Overall study: Sources were T cells, B-cell-depleted T cells, or PBMCs; the material itself was cDNA or gDNA.

The length of the CDR3 is 16 residues. The ends lost 4 bases at V and 2 bases at J; junction bases unmatched: 5. In germline, CDR1 is SGDLS, CDR2 YYNGEE. Resolution of symptoms, clearance, or two negative PCRs was present in recovered Cohort 3 donors. The protocol was immunoSEQ multiplex PCR, while the TCRdb copy is restricted to in-frame clones and leaves out a portion. The table shows about 380,000 clones, with more than 75% occurring only once. The source is a man under 40 who had recovered from COVID-19. V gene TRBV9 combines with J gene TRBJ2-3; 12 positions match TRBD2. Material: PBMCs or T cells enriched from blood (not recorded which). CDR3 loop: CASSTGLAGITDTQYF. The CDR3 DNA sequence: TGTGCCAGCAGCACTGGACTAGCGGGGATCACAGATACGCAGTATTTT.